The clone carrying this T cell receptor (beta chain) was found many times. Its target is not known. This sample stems from a study of human T cells and chemical hapten exposure. As for the study in general: Skin on the upper inner arm, 2 cm by 2 cm in size, was sensitized with 2% DPC.

TCRdb ran MiXCR on the RACE reads and lists one entry per CDR3 protein. The sample contains some 250,000 distinct CDR3 sequences, approximately 7.5% of which appear only once. Indicated time point: pre-sensitization, week 0. The treatment here: therapeutic diphenylcyclopropenone sensitization with weekly scalp DPC. Between the trimmed V and J ends, which lost 1 base and 10 bases, there was a span of 17 bases. CDR1 is LGHDT, CDR2 YNNKEL, per germline (reference sequence). The CDR3 extends over 15 amino acids. Study outcomes and limitations: Sensitization with DPC brought no change to TCRs above 1 in 1000 in frequency. Relative to controls, expanded TCRs formed significantly more large CDR3 similarity clusters.

The material was whole blood, obtained in connection with sensitization to the hapten diphenylcyclopropenone (DPC). The chain carries TRBV3-1 and TRBJ2-1; TRBD2 might be the D (6 bases). The receptor's source is a man younger than 35 with alopecia areata. Some clones in this sample may be carry-over from other donors' samples. The CDR3 is CASSQGFPGEEEQFF. The CDR3, as DNA: TGTGCCAGCAGCCAAGGGTTCCCGGGGGAAGAGGAGCAGTTCTTC.